What follows describes a single TCR beta chain. Antigen: not known. This sample is drawn from a study of naive and memory T cell subsets. Blood and skin TCR RNA was reverse transcribed with alpha and beta constant primers. Amplification of ligated cDNA took four PCR rounds with SP2 and nested alpha and beta constant primers. TCRdb reanalysed the UMI-ligation and nested PCR reads using MiXCR and keeps one entry per CDR3 protein. The sample carries 18,000 or so distinct CDR3 sequences, 8% to 10% recorded once. Study-level points and caveats: Both skin biopsy types reportedly yielded TCRs, tuberculin sites far more.

Specified treatment: skin biopsy from PPD injection site in Mantoux-positive individual. Reverse transcription used DNase-treated unsorted total RNA, aiming for roughly 1 to 1000 ng. An oligonucleotide containing a UMI was ligated to the 3' end of TCR cDNA. Biopsied sites were PPD injections in people with a positive Mantoux test. The sample here was skin, taken from a tuberculin skin test site. The sequence was collected from an adult in good health.

In DNA, the CDR3 is TGTGCCAGCAGTTTAGGAGGCCGCGGCTCCTACGAGCAGTACTTC. Its protein is CASSLGGRGSYEQYF. The V gene is TRBV12-3 or TRBV12-4, the J gene TRBJ2-7; unclear D gene. This CDR3 has 15 residues. The V end was cut by 1 base, the J end by 0 bases, with 10 bases between.